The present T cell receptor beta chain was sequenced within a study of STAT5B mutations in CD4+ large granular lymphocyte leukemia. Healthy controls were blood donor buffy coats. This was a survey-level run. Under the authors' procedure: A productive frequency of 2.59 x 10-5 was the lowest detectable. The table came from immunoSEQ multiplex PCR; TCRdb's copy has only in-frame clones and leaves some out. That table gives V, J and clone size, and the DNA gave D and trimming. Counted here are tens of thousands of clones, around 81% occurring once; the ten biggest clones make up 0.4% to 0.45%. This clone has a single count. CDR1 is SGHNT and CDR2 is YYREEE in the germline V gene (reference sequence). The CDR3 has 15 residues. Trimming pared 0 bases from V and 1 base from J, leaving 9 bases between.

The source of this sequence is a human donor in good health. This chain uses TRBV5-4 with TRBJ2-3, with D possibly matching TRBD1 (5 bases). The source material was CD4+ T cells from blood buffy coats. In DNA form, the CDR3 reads TGTGCCAGCAGCTTGGACGGCAGGGGCACAGATACGCAGTATTTT. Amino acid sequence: CASSLDGRGTDTQYF.